The present TCR beta chain was sequenced within a study of cytomegalovirus exposure and HLA in healthy donors. The PCR made use of 60 Vbeta and 13 Jbeta primers. The protocol was immunoSEQ multiplex PCR, while the TCRdb copy is restricted to in-frame clones and leaves out a portion. The sample yields 90,000 to 120,000 clones, 77% seen once. Of note for this clone: Its cognate antigen is unknown.

The CDR3 runs 12 residues. V was pared by 4 bases and J by 8 bases, with 11 bases between. The germline gives CDR1 SEHNR, CDR2 FQNEAQ (reference sequence). The study, taken as a whole, reports: Over 15,000 TCR beta sequences were associated with HLA alleles at 0.05 false discovery rate in a later analysis. The authors judged a highly shared variant cluster likely a sequencing artifact. There were three CMV-associated chains whose specificity for CMV antigens was confirmed in vitro. High specificity and sensitivity for cytomegalovirus status were reported for the classifier.

This rearrangement joins TRBV7-9 to TRBJ1-1; tentatively, D is TRBD1 (6 bases). What was sequenced was PBMCs. This TCR was recovered from a male donor in good health and CMV-seronegative. As DNA, the CDR3 is TGTGCCAGCAGCTCTACGGGGACAGAAGCTTTCTTT. Amino acids: CASSSTGTEAFF.